Below, 17 T cell receptor beta chains from the same sample are listed, as sequenced in a study of blood T cell repertoires in COVID-19. The data were produced by immunoSEQ multiplex PCR, yet TCRdb's version contains in-frame clones alone and is incomplete. The sample has approximately 130,000 clones, more than 70% seen once. Sequenced material: peripheral blood. These receptors came from an elderly man with active or convalescent COVID-19.

This chain joins TRBV28 and TRBJ2-5; 14 bases align to TRBD2. Per germline, CDR1 MDHEN and CDR2 SYDVKM. The junction had 5 bases not matched to a gene; V was cut back by 7 bases and J by 1 base. The length of the CDR3 is 16 residues. The CDR3 DNA sequence: TGTGCCAGCACCGCCGGACTAGCGGGGGGCCAAGAGACCCAGTACTTC. The encoded protein is CASTAGLAGGQETQYF.

This clone was counted between two and nine times. The rearrangement links TRBV12-2 to TRBJ1-2; the table's D call TRBD1 went unverified against the DNA. TRBV12-2 is a listed pseudogene. The CDR3 spans 19 residues. The CDR3 spells CASRLPARDRDPIIYGYTF. CDR3 nucleotide sequence: TGTGCAAGTCGCCTCCCCGCTAGGGACAGGGATCCCATAATTTATGGCTACACCTTC.

The chain has TRBV27 and TRBJ2-7; tentative D call: TRBD1 (6 bases). V was clipped by 6 bases and J by 5 bases, with 11 bases between them. The V gene's germline CDR1 is MNHEY and CDR2 SMNVEV (reference sequence). CDR3 size: 12 residues. Here the CDR3 DNA reads TGTGCCAGCAGCCACAGGGAAGACGAGCAGTACTTC. Its translation: CASSHREDEQYF.

As regards this clone: This sample includes further DNA sequences coding for the same CDR3. The chain combines TRBV27 with TRBJ1-5; D may be TRBD1 (6 bases). The germline V and J ends were trimmed by 4 bases and 6 bases, with 7 bases remaining between them. The CDR3 runs to 12 residues. The germline gives CDR1 MNHEY, CDR2 SMNVEV (reference sequence). The CDR3 region is CASSSTGQPQHF. CDR3 nucleotide sequence: TGTGCCAGCAGTTCGACAGGTCAGCCCCAGCATTTT.

This clone was detected once. The rearrangement joins TRBV11-3 to TRBJ2-1; perhaps TRBD2 as D (6 bases). Germline lookup yields CDR1 SGHNT and CDR2 YENEEA. CDR3 length: 16 residues. Between the trimmed V and J ends, which lost 1 base and 0 bases, there was a span of 10 bases. The CDR3 bases are TGTGCCAGCAGCTTAGGCGGGGAGAGCTCCTACAATGAGCAGTTCTTC. It translates to CASSLGGESSYNEQFF.

The genes are TRBV7-9 and TRBJ1-2; 9 nucleotides match TRBD1. Germline V lookup: CDR1 SEHNR, CDR2 FQNEAQ (reference sequence). The CDR3 is 13 amino acids. The V segment lost 6 bases and the J segment 7 bases; nucleotides outside the gene matches: 6. The DNA for the CDR3 is TGTGCCAGCAGTTCCGGACAGGGGTCTGGCTACACCTTC. Residues: CASSSGQGSGYTF. Together with reference TRBV7-9 and TRBJ1-2, the CDR3 gives the full variable domain: DTGVSQNPRHKITKRGQNVTFRCDPISEHNRLYWYRQTLGQGPEFLTYFQNEAQLEKSRLLSDRFSAERPKGSFSTLEIQRTEQGDSAMYLCASSSGQGSGYTFGSGTRLTVV.

The genes are TRBV27 and TRBJ2-7; the match to TRBD2 covers 8 bases. Germline values: CDR1 MNHEY, CDR2 SMNVEV (reference sequence). Trimming at V came to 5 bases and at J to 4 bases, leaving 4 bases not matched to a gene. CDR3 length: 13 residues. The CDR3 is CASSIERGYEQYF. The DNA for the CDR3 is TGTGCCAGCAGTATCGAGCGGGGGTACGAGCAGTACTTC.

The chain carries TRBV19 and TRBJ1-3; D unresolved. The germline V and J ends were trimmed by 5 bases and 4 bases, with 12 bases remaining between them. The V gene's germline CDR1 is LNHDA and CDR2 SQIVND (reference sequence). This CDR3 is 14 amino acids long. In DNA form, the CDR3 reads TGTGCCAGTAGTTTCACAGAGCTCGGAAACACCATATATTTT. Translated: CASSFTELGNTIYF. The whole variable domain, remainder taken from reference TRBV19 and TRBJ1-3, is DGGITQSPKYLFRKEGQNVTLSCEQNLNHDAMYWYRQDPGQGLRLIYYSQIVNDFQKGDIAEGYSVSREKKESFPLTVTSAQKNPTAFYLCASSFTELGNTIYFGEGSWLTVV.

The rearrangement joins TRBV5-5 to TRBJ1-4, with 8 bases identical to TRBD1. After removal of 3 bases from V and 7 bases from J, the junction contained 5 bases not matched to a gene. Germline V gives CDR1 SGHKS, CDR2 YYEKEE (reference sequence). This CDR3 has 14 amino acids. The DNA for the CDR3 is TGTGCCAGCAGCTCGACAGGGGTGGGTGAAAAACTGTTTTTT. It translates to CASSSTGVGEKLFF. The variable domain in full, completed from reference TRBV5-5 and TRBJ1-4, reads DAGVTQSPTHLIKTRGQQVTLRCSPISGHKSVSWYQQVLGQGPQFIFQYYEKEERGRGNFPDRFSARQFPNYSSELNVNALLLGDSALYLCASSSTGVGEKLFFGSGTQLSVL.

The chain links TRBV5-4 to TRBJ2-1; tentative D call: TRBD1 (6 bases). The germline CDR1 and CDR2 sequences are SGHNT and YYREEE (reference sequence). This CDR3 is 15 amino acids long. V lost 9 bases to trimming and J lost 6 bases, with 22 bases between them. The CDR3 DNA follows: TGTGCCACATCGTCAGGGGACCCCTTTGGCAATGAGCAGTTCTTC. It codes for CATSSGDPFGNEQFF.

The J gene is TRBJ1-4, the V gene TRBV30, with no clear D. Germline V gene lookup returns CDR1 GTSNPN and CDR2 SVGIG (reference sequence). Trimming took 0 bases from V and 4 from J, leaving 12 bases between them. This CDR3 has 15 residues. The chain's CDR3 is CAWSVAGFGNEKLFF. The CDR3 DNA sequence: TGTGCCTGGAGTGTCGCGGGATTTGGTAATGAAAAACTGTTTTTT.

V and J are TRBV25-1 and TRBJ1-1; 8 bases are shared with TRBD1. CDR3 length: 15 amino acids. Trimming took 5 bases from V and 3 from J; bases not matched to a gene: 8. Germline V gene sequence: CDR1 MGHDK, CDR2 SYGVNS. CDR3 sequence (DNA): TGTGCCAGCAGTCTCCACAGGGGGATGGACACTGAAGCTTTCTTT. It yields the protein CASSLHRGMDTEAFF.

The chain joins TRBV6-1 to TRBJ1-2, with D possibly being TRBD1 (6 bases). CDR3 length: 15 amino acids. V was shortened by 3 bases and J by 6 bases, with 17 bases between the two germline ends. Germline loops: CDR1 MNHNS, CDR2 SASEGT. The CDR3 nucleotides are TGTGCCAGCAGTGACAGGGGAAGGGTTTTCGATGGCTACACCTTC. It translates to CASSDRGRVFDGYTF.

The chain uses TRBV10-3 and TRBJ2-3, with 7 positions matching TRBD1. Germline trimming cut 0 bases from V and 3 bases from J; bases unmatched to any gene: 0. Germline V gives CDR1 ENHRY, CDR2 SYGVKD. The CDR3 is 14 residues long. CDR3 sequence: CAISESTGTDTQYF. DNA for the CDR3: TGTGCCATCAGTGAGTCGACAGGGACAGATACGCAGTATTTT.

The DNA of the CDR3 is TGCAGCGTTGAAGGACAGGGAAACACCATATATTTT. Translated, it gives CSVEGQGNTIYF. The chain has TRBV29-1 and TRBJ1-3; D might be TRBD1 (5 bases). The V gene lost 1 base and the J gene lost 4 bases, with 5 bases spanning the gap. CDR3 size: 12 residues. Germline lookup yields CDR1 SQVTM and CDR2 ANQGSEA.

V gene TRBV29-1 combines with J gene TRBJ2-7, with a tentative D call TRBD2 (6 bases). The germline V gene has CDR1 SQVTM and CDR2 ANQGSEA. V shed 5 bases and J shed 4 bases, with 9 bases lying between them. CDR3 length: 11 residues. CDR3 amino acids: CSVRAGYEQYF. CDR3 bases: TGCAGCGTTCGGGCGGGGTACGAGCAGTACTTC.

V gene TRBV15 combines with J gene TRBJ2-5; TRBD2 aligns across 10 bases. The V gene's germline CDR1 is LNHNV and CDR2 YYDKDF (reference sequence). Trimming took 11 bases from V and 3 from J; bases not matched to a gene: 6. CDR3 length equals 13 residues. In nucleotides, the CDR3 is TGTGCCTGCAGCGGGGGGGCAGAAGAGACCCAGTACTTC. Its translation is CACSGGAEETQYF.